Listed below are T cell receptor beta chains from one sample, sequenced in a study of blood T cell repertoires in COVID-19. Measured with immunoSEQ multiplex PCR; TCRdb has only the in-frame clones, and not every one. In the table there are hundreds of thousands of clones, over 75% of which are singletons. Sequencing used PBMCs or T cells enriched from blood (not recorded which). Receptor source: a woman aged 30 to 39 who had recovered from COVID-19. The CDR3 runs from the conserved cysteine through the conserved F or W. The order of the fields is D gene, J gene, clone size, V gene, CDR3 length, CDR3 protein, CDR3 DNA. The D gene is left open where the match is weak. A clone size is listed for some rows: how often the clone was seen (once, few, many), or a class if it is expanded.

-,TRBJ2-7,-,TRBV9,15,CAGSVGGQVTYEQYF,TGTGCCGGCAGCGTAGGTGGGCAGGTAACCTACGAGCAGTACTTC
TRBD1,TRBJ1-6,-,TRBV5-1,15,CASSGDRGLNSPLHF,TGCGCCAGCAGCGGCGACAGGGGACTAAATTCACCCCTCCACTTT
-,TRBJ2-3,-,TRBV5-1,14,CASSRTTDDYTQYF,TGCGCCAGCAGCCGGACTACCGACGACTATACGCAGTATTTT
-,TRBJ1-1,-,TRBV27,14,CASSLSKGGTEAFF,TGTGCCAGCAGTTTATCGAAAGGGGGCACTGAAGCTTTCTTT
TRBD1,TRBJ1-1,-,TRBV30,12,CAWRQGPPEFLF,TGTGCCTGGAGACAGGGGCCCCCCGAATTCCTCTTT
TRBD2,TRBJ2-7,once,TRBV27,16,CASSEQTGGRSYEQYF,TGTGCCAGCAGCGAACAAACGGGGGGACGGTCCTACGAGCAGTACTTC
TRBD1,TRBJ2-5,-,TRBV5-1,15,CASSLQTGGSETQYF,TGCGCCAGCAGCTTACAAACAGGGGGCAGTGAGACCCAGTACTTC
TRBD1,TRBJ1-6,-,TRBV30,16,CAWSGGQGAGNSPLHF,TGTGCCTGGAGTGGGGGACAGGGGGCTGGTAATTCACCCCTCCACTTT
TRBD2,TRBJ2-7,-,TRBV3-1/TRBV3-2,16,CASSQARSGGPYEQYF,TGTGCCAGCAGCCAAGCCCGAAGCGGGGGACCCTACGAGCAGTACTTC
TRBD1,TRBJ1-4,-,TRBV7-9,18,CASSLDRGVNSGNEKLFF,TGTGCCAGCAGCTTGGACAGGGGAGTAAACTCGGGTAATGAAAAACTGTTTTTT
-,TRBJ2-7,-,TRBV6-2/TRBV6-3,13,CASSLVGGYEQYF,TGTGCCAGCAGCTTGGTAGGGGGTTACGAGCAGTACTTC
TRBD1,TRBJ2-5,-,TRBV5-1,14,CASNPGQGQETQYF,TGCGCCAGCAACCCGGGACAGGGCCAAGAGACCCAGTACTTC
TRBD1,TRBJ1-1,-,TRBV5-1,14,CASSWNTGDSEAFF,TGCGCCAGCAGCTGGAACACAGGGGACTCTGAAGCTTTCTTT
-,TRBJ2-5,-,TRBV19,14,CASSSGGTQETQYF,TGTGCCAGTAGCTCCGGGGGTACCCAAGAGACCCAGTACTTC
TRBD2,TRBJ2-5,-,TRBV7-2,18,CASSLIHLPAGYQETQYF,TGTGCCAGCAGCTTAATCCACCTTCCAGCGGGGTACCAAGAGACCCAGTACTTC
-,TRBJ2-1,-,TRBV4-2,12,CASSQGLNEQFF,TGTGCCAGCAGCCAAGGACTAAATGAGCAGTTCTTC